Sequencing of this T cell receptor beta chain was carried out in a study of long-term antiretroviral therapy in people with HIV. Study-wide points: In HIV, the repertoires covered a tighter span of CDR3 lengths than in controls. The study found that diversity rose after ART but stayed below transplant donor controls.

A remark on this clone: Its antigen remains unknown.

The germline V gene has CDR1 MNHNS and CDR2 SASEGT. The CDR3 runs 16 residues. V was clipped by 1 base and J by 4 bases; unmatched bases: 7. Only United States sites treated participants with HIV. Run at survey level, the immunoSEQ assay was version v3.0. Assay used: immunoSEQ multiplex PCR; TCRdb lists only in-frame clones, some missing. Of 25,000 to 35,000 clones listed, 80% to 90% are singletons. The sample was unsorted PBMCs, taken 0.8 years before starting antiretroviral therapy. The receptor comes from a man aged 18 to 35 with HIV. This chain links TRBV6-1 with TRBJ2-5; 9 bases match TRBD2. The CDR3 sequence is CASSEVAGGPGETQYF. As DNA, the CDR3 is TGTGCCAGCAGTGAAGTCGCGGGGGGGCCCGGAGAGACCCAGTACTTC.